This section outlines one T cell receptor (beta chain) sequence together with its context. No antigen is known for it. These data belong to a study of blood T cells in healthy people across ages. Turning to the study itself: For every two T cells, template switching captured about one barcoded beta molecule. Study-wide findings and caveats: Estimates drawn from one million T cells were deemed to understate diversity. Roughly linear declines in TCR beta diversity per million T cells occurred with age.

A second PCR of 7 to 11 cycles used a sample-barcoded 5' primer and a J-beta primer mix. TCRdb re-derived calls from the 5' RACE reads in MiXCR, one entry per CDR3 protein. The sample records about 1.4 million distinct CDR3 sequences, almost 60% being singletons. The CDR3 loop spans 13 amino acids. After removal of 10 bases from V and 9 bases from J, the junction contained 12 bases not matched to a gene. Germline CDR1 and CDR2: MNHNS and SASEGT. The individuals who served as donors were healthy Caucasians living in Russia, aged roughly 6 to 95. The gene calls are TRBV6-1 and TRBJ1-5; 7 bases agree with TRBD1. This TCR was recovered from a man between 18 and 29 years old in good health. Sequencing was done on a sample of blood. CDR3 region: CAITDREHRPQHF. The CDR3 region has the DNA TGTGCCATAACCGACAGGGAGCATCGGCCCCAGCATTTT.